The sequence of this TCR beta chain was determined in a study of T cell responses to AZD1222 COVID-19 vaccine. Study-level information: Second doses that came at about 4 or about 12 weeks were put together. Findings and caveats of the study: Only a handful of AZD1222 recipients tested seropositive at baseline.

Concerning this clone: Its antigen remains unknown.

Clones were read by immunoSEQ multiplex PCR, and TCRdb kept only the in-frame ones, dropping some. The sample has 200,000 to 300,000 clones; approximately 93% are singletons. The germline V gene encodes CDR1 MDHEN and CDR2 SYDVKM. The V and J ends lost 5 bases and 5 bases respectively, with 12 bases between them. The CDR3 is 13 amino acids. Sequenced material: peripheral blood, taken on day 0 of AZD1222 vaccination. The chain combines TRBV28 with TRBJ2-5; D not resolved. This receptor was obtained from an adult in good health. CDR3 loop: CASSPNVRETQYF. The CDR3 nucleotides are TGTGCCAGCAGTCCTAATGTGCGTGAGACCCAGTACTTC.